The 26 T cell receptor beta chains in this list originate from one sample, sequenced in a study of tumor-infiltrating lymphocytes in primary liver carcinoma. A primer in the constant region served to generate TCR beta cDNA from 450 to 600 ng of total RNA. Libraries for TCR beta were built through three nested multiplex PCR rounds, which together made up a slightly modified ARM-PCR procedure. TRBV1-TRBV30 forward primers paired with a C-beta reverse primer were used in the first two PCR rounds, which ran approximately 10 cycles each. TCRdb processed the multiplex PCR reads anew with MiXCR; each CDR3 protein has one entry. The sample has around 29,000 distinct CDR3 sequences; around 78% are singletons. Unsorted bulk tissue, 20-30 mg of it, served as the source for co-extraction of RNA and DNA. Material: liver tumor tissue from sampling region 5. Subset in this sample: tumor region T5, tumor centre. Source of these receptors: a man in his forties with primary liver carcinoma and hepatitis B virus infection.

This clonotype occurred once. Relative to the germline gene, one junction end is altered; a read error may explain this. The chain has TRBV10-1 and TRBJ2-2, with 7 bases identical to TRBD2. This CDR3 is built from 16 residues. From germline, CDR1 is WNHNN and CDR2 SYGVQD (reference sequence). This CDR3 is CANSERSGSGTVELFF. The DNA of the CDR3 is TGCGCCAACAGTGAGAGGTCCGGAAGCGGGACCGTGGAGCTGTTTTTT.

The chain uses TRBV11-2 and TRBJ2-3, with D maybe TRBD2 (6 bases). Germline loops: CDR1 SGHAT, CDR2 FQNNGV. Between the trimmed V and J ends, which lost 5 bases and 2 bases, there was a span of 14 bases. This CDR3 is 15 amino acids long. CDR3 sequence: CASSTGTSYTDTQYF. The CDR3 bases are TGTGCCAGCAGCACCGGAACTAGCTACACAGATACGCAGTATTTT.

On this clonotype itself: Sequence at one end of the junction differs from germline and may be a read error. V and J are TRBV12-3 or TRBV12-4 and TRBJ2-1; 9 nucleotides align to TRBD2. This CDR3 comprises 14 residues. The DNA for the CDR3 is TGTGCAAGCAGCCACCGGGCTAGCGGGGATGAGCAGTTCTTC. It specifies CASSHRASGDEQFF.

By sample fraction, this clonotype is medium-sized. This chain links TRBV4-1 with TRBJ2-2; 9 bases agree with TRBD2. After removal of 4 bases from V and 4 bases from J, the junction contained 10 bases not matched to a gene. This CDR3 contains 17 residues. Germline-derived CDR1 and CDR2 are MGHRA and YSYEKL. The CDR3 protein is CASSPRGGLAITGELFF. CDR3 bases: TGCGCCAGCAGCCCCCGCGGCGGACTAGCGATCACCGGGGAGCTGTTTTTT.

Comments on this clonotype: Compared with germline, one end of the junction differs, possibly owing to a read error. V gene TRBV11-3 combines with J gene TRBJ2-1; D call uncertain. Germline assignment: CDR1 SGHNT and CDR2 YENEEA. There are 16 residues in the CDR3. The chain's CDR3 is CASGSGGLSSYNEQFF. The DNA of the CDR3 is TGTGCCAGCGGCTCAGGCGGCCTGAGCTCCTACAATGAGCAATTCTTC.

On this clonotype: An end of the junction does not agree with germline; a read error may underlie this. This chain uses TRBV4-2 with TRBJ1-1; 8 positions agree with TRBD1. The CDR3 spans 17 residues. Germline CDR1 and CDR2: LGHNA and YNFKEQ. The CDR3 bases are TGTGTCAGCAGCCAAGAGTCCGGACAGGGTTTTTGGATTGAAGCTTTCTTT. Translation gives CVSSQESGQGFWIEAFF.

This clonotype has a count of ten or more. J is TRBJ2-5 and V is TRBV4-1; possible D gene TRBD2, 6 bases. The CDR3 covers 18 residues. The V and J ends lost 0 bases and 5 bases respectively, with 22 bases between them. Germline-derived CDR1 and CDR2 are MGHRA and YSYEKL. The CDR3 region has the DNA TGCGCCAGCAGCCAAGAAACCCGGTCCTCCGCTGCGGGGGAGACCCAGTACTTC. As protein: CASSQETRSSAAGETQYF.

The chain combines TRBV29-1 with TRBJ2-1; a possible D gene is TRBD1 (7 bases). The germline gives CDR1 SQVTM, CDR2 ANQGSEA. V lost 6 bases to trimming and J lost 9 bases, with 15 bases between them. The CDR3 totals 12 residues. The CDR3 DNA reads TGCAGCGTACGCCCAGGGGGGACTGAGCAGTTCTTC. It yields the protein CSVRPGGTEQFF.

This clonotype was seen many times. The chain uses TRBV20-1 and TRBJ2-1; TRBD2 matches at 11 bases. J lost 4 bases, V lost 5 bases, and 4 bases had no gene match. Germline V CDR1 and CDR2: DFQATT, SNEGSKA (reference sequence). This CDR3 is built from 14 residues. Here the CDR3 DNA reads TGCAGTGCTGTTAGCGGGAGGGGTTACAATGAGCAGTTCTTC. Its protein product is CSAVSGRGYNEQFF.

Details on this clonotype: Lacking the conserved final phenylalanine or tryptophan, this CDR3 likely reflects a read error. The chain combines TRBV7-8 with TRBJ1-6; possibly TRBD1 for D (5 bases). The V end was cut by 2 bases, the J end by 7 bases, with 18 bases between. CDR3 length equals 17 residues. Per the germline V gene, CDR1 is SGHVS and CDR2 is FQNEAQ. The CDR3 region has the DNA TGTGCCAGCAGCTTATATCAGGGTCAGGACCTCAATTCACCCCTCCACTAT. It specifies CASSLYQGQDLNSPLHY.

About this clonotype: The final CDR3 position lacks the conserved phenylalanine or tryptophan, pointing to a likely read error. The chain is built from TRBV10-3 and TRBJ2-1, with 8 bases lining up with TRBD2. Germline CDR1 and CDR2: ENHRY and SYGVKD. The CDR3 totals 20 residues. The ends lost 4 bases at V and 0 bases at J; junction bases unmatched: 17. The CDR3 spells CAISGELADYKSSSYNEQFY. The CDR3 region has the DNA TGTGCCATCAGTGGGGAACTAGCGGATTATAAAAGTAGCTCCTACAATGAGCAGTTCTAC.

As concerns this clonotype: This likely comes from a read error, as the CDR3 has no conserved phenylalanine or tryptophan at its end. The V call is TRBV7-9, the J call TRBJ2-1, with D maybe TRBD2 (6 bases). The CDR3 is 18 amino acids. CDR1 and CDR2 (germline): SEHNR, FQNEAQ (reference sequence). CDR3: CASSLAATGGPEGDEQFL. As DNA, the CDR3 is TGTGCAAGCAGCTTAGCGGCTACTGGCGGGCCTGAGGGCGATGAGCAGTTCTTA.

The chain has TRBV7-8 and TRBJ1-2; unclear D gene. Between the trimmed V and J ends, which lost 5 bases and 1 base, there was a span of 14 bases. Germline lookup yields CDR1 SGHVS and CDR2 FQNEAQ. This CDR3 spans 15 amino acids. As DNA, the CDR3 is TGTGCCAGCAGCCCCCAGATAGGAGTTAACTATGGCTACACCTTC. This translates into CASSPQIGVNYGYTF. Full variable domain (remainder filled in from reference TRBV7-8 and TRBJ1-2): GAGVSQSPRYKVAKRGQDVALRCDPISGHVSLFWYQQALGQGPEFLTYFQNEAQLDKSGLPSDRFFAERPEGSVSTLKIQRTQQEDSAVYLCASSPQIGVNYGYTFGSGTRLTVV.

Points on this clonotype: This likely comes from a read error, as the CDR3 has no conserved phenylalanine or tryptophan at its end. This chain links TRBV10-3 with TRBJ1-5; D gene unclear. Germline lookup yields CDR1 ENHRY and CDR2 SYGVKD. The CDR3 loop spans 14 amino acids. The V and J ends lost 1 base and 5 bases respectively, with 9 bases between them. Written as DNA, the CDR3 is TGTGCCATCAGTGAGTATGAGGGCTATCAGCCCCAGCATCCT. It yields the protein CAISEYEGYQPQHP.

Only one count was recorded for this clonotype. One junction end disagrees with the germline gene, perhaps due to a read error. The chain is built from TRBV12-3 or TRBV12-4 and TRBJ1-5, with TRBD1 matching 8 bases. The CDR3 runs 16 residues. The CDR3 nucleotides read TGTGCCGGCAGGTCCCAAGGGGGACAGGACAATCAGCCCCAGCATTTT. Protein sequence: CAGRSQGGQDNQPQHF.

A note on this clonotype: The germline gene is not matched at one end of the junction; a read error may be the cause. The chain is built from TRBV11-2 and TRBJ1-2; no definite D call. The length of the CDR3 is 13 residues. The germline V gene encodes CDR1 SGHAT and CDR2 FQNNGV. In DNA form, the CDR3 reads TGTGCCAGCAGCTTAGGACCTTACTATGGCTGCACTTTC. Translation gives CASSLGPYYGCTF.

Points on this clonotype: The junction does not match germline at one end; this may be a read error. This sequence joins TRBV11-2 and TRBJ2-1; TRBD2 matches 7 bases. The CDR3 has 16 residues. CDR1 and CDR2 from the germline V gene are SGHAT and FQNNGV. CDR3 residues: CASSLELLAVMNEKFF. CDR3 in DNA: TGTGCCAGCAGCCTAGAGCTCCTAGCGGTAATGAATGAGAAGTTCTTC.

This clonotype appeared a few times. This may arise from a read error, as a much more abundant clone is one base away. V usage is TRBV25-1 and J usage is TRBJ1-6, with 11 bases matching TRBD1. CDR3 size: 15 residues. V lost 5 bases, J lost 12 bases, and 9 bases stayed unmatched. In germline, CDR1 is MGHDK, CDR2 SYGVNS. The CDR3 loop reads CASSLRTGGDLPLHF. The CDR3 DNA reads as TGTGCCAGCAGTCTTCGGACAGGGGGCGATTTACCCCTCCACTTT.

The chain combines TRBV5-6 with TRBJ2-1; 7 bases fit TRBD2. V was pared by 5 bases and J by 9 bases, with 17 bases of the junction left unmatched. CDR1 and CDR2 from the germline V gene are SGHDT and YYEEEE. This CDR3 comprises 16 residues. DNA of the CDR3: TGTGCCAGCAGGGTTGCTGGAGGACTAGTGGGTGGTGAGCAGTTCTTC. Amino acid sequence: CASRVAGGLVGGEQFF.

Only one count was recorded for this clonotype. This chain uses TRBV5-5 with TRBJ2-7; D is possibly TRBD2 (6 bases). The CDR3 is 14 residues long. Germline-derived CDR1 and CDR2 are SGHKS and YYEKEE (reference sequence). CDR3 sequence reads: CASGLERRIYEQYF. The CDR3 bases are TGTGCTAGCGGCCTGGAACGGCGGATTTACGAGCAGTACTTC.

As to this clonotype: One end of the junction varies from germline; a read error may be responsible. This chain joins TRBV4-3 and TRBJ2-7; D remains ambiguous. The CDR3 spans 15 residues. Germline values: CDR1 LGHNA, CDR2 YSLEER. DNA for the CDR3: TGCGCCAGCAGCCCCGAAAGAGCGCGAGCGTACGAGCAGTACTTT. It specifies CASSPERARAYEQYF.

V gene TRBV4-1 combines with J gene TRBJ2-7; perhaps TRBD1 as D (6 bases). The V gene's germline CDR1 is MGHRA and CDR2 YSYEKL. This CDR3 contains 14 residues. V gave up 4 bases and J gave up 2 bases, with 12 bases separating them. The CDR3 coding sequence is TGCGCCAGCAGCCGACAGACAGGCCCCTACGAGCAGTACTTC. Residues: CASSRQTGPYEQYF.

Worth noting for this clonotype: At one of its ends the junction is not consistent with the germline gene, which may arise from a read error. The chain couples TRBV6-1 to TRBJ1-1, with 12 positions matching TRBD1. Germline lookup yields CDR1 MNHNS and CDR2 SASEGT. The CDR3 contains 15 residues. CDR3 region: CAGSEGTGGYTEAFF. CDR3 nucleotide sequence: TGTGCCGGCAGTGAGGGGACAGGGGGCTACACTGAAGCTTTCTTT.

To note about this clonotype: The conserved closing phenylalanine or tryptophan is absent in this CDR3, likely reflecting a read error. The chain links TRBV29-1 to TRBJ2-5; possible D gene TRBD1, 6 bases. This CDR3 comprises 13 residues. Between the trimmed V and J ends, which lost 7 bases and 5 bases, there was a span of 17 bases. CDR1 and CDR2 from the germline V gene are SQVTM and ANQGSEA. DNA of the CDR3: TGCAGCGAACTCACTCAGGGGATGGAGACCCAGTACATC. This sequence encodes CSELTQGMETQYI.

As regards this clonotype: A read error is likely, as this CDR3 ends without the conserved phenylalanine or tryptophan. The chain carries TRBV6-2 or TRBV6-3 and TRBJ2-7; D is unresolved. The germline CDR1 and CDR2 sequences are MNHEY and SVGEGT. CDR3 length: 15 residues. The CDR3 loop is CVSSYHLGRAYEQYL. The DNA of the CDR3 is TGTGTCAGCAGTTACCATCTAGGCAGAGCATACGAGCAGTACCTC.

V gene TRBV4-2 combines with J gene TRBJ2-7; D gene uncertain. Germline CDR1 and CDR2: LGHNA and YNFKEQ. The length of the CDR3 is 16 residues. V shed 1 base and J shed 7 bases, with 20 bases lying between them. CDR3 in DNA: TGTGCCAGCAGCCAAGGGCTTAGTGGCTTAACGTATGAGCAGTACTTC. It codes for CASSQGLSGLTYEQYF.